This T cell receptor beta chain is from a study of read filtering for tumor transcriptome and immune sequencing. Many counts were recorded for this clonotype. The library was built from about 400 ng RNA with molecular barcoded adaptors for alpha/delta and beta/gamma chains. TCRdb independently ran MiXCR on the reads; one entry per CDR3 protein. The sample carries 20,000 to 25,000 distinct CDR3 sequences, roughly 13% recorded once. The CDR3 covers 15 residues. The germline gives CDR1 MNHEY, CDR2 SVGEGT. Trimming at V came to 2 bases and at J to 4 bases, leaving 3 bases not matched to a gene. This receptor was taken from a donor over 35 with multiple myeloma. The specimen sequenced was a population of CD138-negative cells sorted from bone marrow. The chain combines TRBV6-2 or TRBV6-3 with TRBJ2-1; 9 bases map to TRBD2. Written as DNA, the CDR3 is TGTGCCAGCAGTTACCCCGGACTAGCGTACAATGAGCAGTTCTTC. This encodes CASSYPGLAYNEQFF.